This entry is about one T cell receptor (beta chain). As yet, its antigen is unknown. The assay was immunoSEQ multiplex PCR, and TCRdb's table has in-frame clones only and misses some. This sample has fewer than 20,000 clones; 93% occur once, and the top ten carry 1.8%. The CDR3 consists of 15 residues. The germline CDR1 and CDR2 sequences are SNHLY and FYNNEI. V was shortened by 9 bases and J by 0 bases, with 12 bases between the two germline ends. Regarding time point: recipient sample about 28 days before transplant, after cytoreduction. Blood collection times were about day -28 and days 30, 100, 180 posttransplant. The data belong to a study of T cell clonotyping in hematopoietic cell transplantation. General observations from the study: Graft donor and pretransplant recipient Inverse Simpson Index values predicted broader posttransplant TCR diversity. Pathologically expanded recipient clonotypes increased progressively from day 30 to day 180 as diversity fell.

The sequenced sample was peripheral blood mononuclear cells, obtained before stem cell transplant. This receptor was obtained from a man in his late teens or twenties with biphenotypic leukemia. Some clones in this sample may be carry-over from other donors' samples. The V gene is TRBV2, the J gene TRBJ2-6; D unclear. The CDR3 bases are TGTGCCAGAGAGGAAGACGGCTCTGGGGCCAACGTCCTGACTTTC. Amino acids: CAREEDGSGANVLTF.